The next 8 T cell receptor beta chains were all read from a single sample in a study of blood T cell repertoires in COVID-19 (TCRdb year 2020). Libraries came from the immunoSEQ multiplex PCR assay. The table comes from immuneACCESS by way of TCRdb, which keeps in-frame sequences with V and J called. Part of the clones is missing from these tables; in studies checked, under half for an unresolved V gene and the rest for unknown reasons. This sample comprises about 190,000 clones, about nine tenths of them detected only once. The top ten constitute around 1.5% of the sample. Sequencing input: peripheral blood. The receptors come from a man aged 18 to 35 with active or convalescent COVID-19.

This clone was seen repeatedly, ten times or more. The chain has TRBV6-5 and TRBJ2-3; 8 positions match TRBD2. The germline CDR1 and CDR2 sequences are MNHEY and SVGAGI. With 8 bases clipped from V and 4 bases from J, the junction kept 11 bases outside the gene matches. The CDR3 sequence is 15 residues long. CDR3 sequence reads: CASRLGGGFPDTQYF. The DNA for the CDR3 is TGTGCCAGCCGGCTCGGCGGGGGGTTTCCAGATACGCAGTATTTT.

V gene TRBV20-1 combines with J gene TRBJ2-7; 10 positions agree with TRBD2. The CDR3 length is 14 residues. With V trimmed by 3 bases and J by 0 bases, 2 bases remained unmatched. From germline, CDR1 is DFQATT and CDR2 SNEGSKA (reference sequence). The CDR3 spells CSASLAGDSYEQYF. CDR3 DNA: TGCAGTGCTAGTCTAGCGGGGGACTCCTACGAGCAGTACTTC.

The gene calls are TRBV6-1 and TRBJ1-5; 10 bases map to TRBD1. Germline values: CDR1 MNHNS, CDR2 SASEGT. This CDR3 region has 16 residues. Trimming cost V 3 bases and J 7 bases; bases outside gene matches: 9. In nucleotides, the CDR3 is TGTGCCAGCAGTGACCCCCCTGACAGGGGGCACCAGCCCCAGCATTTT. Translation: CASSDPPDRGHQPQHF.

This rearrangement joins TRBV7-2 to TRBJ2-5; the D gene is possibly TRBD2 (6 bases). The germline gives CDR1 SGHTA, CDR2 FQGNSA. The ends were cut back, 5 bases at V and 9 bases at J, with 22 bases in the middle. CDR3 size: 15 residues. CDR3 coding DNA: TGTGCCAGCAGCGCGGGACCCCTTGGGGGAACGGCCCAGTACTTC. Translated, it gives CASSAGPLGGTAQYF.

The V gene is TRBV5-4, the J gene TRBJ1-2; TRBD1 is a possible D gene (6 bases). The CDR3 has 16 amino acids. Germline loops: CDR1 SGHNT, CDR2 YYREEE (reference sequence). The V and J ends lost 1 base and 1 base respectively, with 14 bases between them. CDR3 sequence reads: CASSLTRAGDNYGYTF. In DNA form, the CDR3 reads TGTGCCAGCAGCTTGACCCGGGCAGGGGATAACTATGGCTACACCTTC.

CDR3 nucleotide sequence: TGTGCCAGCTCACCACTTGGCTTCCACGAGCAGTACTTC. Translated, it gives CASSPLGFHEQYF. The rearrangement joins TRBV18 to TRBJ2-7; unclear D gene. V shed 1 base and J shed 5 bases, with 9 bases lying between them. Germline CDR1 and CDR2: KGHSH and LQKENI. The CDR3 is 13 residues long.

The V call is TRBV7-9, the J call TRBJ2-7, with a possible D match to TRBD1 (6 bases). The CDR3 consists of 12 residues. Trimming took off 5 bases at V and 6 bases at J, with 11 bases between the two ends. Germline V gene data show CDR1 as SEHNR and CDR2 as FQNEAQ (reference sequence). The CDR3 DNA is TGTGCCAGCAGCCCCACAGGGACCGAGCAGTACTTC. As protein: CASSPTGTEQYF.

This chain joins TRBV19 and TRBJ2-1; D gene unclear. Germline values: CDR1 LNHDA, CDR2 SQIVND (reference sequence). V was trimmed by 3 bases and J by 8 bases, leaving 8 bases between them. This CDR3 is 12 amino acids long. CDR3 coding DNA: TGTGCCAGTAGTATGCCACTTGATGAGCAGTTCTTC. Translated: CASSMPLDEQFF.